This TCR beta chain appears in the sequencing data of a study of Graves' ophthalmopathy and Graves' hyperthyroidism. Scientists amplified the TCR beta CDR3 regions from RNA transcripts. Amplification began with first-round RT-PCR using HTBI primers, then second-round multiplex PCR was performed. TCRdb analysed the multiplex PCR reads with MiXCR anew, one entry per CDR3 protein. The sample lists 560,000 or so distinct CDR3 sequences, less than 40% seen once, with roughly 4.5% in the top ten. This CDR3 has 15 amino acids. Germline CDR1 ENHRY, CDR2 SYGVKD. Deletions cut 8 bases from V and 3 bases from J, with 16 bases between.

The sequenced sample consisted of peripheral blood or thyroid tissue (not recorded which). This receptor was obtained from an adult man with Graves' hyperthyroidism. This chain connects TRBV10-3 to TRBJ1-4, with a weak D call TRBD1 (6 bases). The CDR3 spells CAIGVAGASNEKLFF. CDR3 DNA sequence: TGTGCCATCGGGGTCGCAGGGGCGTCTAATGAAAAACTGTTTTTT.